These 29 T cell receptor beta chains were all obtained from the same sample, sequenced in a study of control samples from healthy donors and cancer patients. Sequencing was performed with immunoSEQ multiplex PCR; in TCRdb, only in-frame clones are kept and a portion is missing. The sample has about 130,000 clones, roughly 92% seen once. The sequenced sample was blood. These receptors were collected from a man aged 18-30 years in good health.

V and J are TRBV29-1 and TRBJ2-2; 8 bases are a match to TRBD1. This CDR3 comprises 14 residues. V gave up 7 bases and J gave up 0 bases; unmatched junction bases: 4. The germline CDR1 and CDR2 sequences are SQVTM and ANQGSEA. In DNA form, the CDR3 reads TGCAGCGCACACAGGGGGGCGAACACCGGGGAGCTGTTTTTT. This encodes CSAHRGANTGELFF.

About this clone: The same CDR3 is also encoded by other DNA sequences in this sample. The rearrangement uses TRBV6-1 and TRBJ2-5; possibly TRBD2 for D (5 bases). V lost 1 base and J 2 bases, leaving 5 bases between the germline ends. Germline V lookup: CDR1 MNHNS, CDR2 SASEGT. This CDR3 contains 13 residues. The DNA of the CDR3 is TGTGCCAGCAGTGAAGGAGGGCAAGAGACCCAGTACTTC. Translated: CASSEGGQETQYF.

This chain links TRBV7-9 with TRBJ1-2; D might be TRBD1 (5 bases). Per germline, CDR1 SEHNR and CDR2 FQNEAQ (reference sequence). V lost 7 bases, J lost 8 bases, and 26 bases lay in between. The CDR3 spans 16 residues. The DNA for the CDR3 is TGTGCCAGCACCCAATCAGGGAGTTCGCGGTTATCCGGCTACACCTTC. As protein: CASTQSGSSRLSGYTF.

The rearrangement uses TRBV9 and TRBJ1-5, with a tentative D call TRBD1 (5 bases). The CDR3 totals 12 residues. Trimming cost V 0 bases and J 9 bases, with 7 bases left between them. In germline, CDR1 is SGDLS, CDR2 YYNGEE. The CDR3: CASSVEGPPQHF. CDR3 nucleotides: TGTGCCAGCAGCGTAGAGGGGCCGCCCCAGCATTTT.

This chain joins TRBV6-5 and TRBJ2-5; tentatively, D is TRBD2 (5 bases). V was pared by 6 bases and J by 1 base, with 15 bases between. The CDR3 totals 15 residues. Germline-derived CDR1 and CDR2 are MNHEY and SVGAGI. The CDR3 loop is CASSGQGLAQETQYF. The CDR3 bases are TGTGCCAGCAGCGGCCAAGGGCTAGCCCAAGAGACCCAGTACTTC.

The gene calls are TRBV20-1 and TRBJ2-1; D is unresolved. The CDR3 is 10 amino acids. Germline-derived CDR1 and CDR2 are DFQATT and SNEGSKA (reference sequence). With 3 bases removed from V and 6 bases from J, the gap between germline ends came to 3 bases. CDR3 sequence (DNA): TGCAGTGCTAGTACCAATGAGCAGTTCTTC. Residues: CSASTNEQFF.

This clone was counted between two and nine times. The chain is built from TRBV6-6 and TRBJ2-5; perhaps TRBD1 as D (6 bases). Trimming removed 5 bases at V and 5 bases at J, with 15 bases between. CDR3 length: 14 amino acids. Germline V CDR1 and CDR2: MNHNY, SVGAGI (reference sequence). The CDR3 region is CASSPGTPRETQYF. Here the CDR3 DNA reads TGTGCCAGCAGTCCAGGGACACCGCGGGAGACCCAGTACTTC.

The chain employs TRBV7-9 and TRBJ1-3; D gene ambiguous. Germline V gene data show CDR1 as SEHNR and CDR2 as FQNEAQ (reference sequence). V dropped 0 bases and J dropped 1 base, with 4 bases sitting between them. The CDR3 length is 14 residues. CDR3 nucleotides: TGTGCCAGCAGCTTAGCGGGGTCTGGAAACACCATATATTTT. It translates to CASSLAGSGNTIYF.

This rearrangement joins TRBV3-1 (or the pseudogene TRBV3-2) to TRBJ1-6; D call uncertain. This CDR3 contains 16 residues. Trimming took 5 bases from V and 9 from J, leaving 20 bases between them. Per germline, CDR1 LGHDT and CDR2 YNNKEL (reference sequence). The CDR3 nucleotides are TGTGCCAGCAGCGCTAGGGTCGGCGGAGACGGTTCACCCCTCCACTTT. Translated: CASSARVGGDGSPLHF.

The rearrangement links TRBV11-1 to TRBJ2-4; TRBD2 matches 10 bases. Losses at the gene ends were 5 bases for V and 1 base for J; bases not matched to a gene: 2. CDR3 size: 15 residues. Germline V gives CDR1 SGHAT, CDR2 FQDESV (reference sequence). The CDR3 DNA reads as TGTGCCAGCAGCAATAGCGGGGGGGCCAAAAACATTCAGTACTTC. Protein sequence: CASSNSGGAKNIQYF.

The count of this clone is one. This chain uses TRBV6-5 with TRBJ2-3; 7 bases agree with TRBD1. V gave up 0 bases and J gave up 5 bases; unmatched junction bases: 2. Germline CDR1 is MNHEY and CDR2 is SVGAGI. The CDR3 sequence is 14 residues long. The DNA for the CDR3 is TGTGCCAGCAGTTACTCTAACAGGGGAGATACGCAGTATTTT. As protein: CASSYSNRGDTQYF.

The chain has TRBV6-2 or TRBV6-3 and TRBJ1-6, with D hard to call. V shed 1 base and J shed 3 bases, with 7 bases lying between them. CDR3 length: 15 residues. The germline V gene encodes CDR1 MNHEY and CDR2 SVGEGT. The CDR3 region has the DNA TGTGCCAGCAGTTACTATGACCACTATAATTCACCCCTCCACTTT. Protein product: CASSYYDHYNSPLHF.

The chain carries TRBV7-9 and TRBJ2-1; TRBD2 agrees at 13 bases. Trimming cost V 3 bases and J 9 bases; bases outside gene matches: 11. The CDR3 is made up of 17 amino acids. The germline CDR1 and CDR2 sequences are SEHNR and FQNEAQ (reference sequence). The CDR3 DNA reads TGTGCCAGCAGCTTGTACCGACTAGCGGGGGGTACCATTGAGCAGTTCTTC. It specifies CASSLYRLAGGTIEQFF.

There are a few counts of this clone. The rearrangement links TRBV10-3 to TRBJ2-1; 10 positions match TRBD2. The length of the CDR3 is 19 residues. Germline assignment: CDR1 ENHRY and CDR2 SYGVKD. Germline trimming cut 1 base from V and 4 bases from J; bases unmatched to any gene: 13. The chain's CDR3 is CAISEWVAGGQPPYNEQFF. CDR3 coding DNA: TGTGCCATCAGTGAGTGGGTAGCGGGGGGCCAACCCCCTTACAATGAGCAGTTCTTC.

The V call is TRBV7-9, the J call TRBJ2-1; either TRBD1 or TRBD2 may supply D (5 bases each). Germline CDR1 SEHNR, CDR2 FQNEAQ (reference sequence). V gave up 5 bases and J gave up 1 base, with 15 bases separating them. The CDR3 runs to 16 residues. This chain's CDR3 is CASSILRDGSYNEQFF. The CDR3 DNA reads TGTGCCAGCAGCATACTCCGGGACGGATCCTACAATGAGCAGTTCTTC.

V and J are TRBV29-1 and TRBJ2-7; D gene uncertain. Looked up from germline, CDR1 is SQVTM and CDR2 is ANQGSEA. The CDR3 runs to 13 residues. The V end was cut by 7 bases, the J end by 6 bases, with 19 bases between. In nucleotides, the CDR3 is TGCAGCGCTGGAAGGCCGGAGCCTTCCGAGCAGTACTTC. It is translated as CSAGRPEPSEQYF.

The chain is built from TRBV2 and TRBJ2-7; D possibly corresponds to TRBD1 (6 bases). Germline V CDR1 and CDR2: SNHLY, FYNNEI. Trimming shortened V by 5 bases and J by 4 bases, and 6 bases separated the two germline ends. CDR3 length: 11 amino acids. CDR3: CASSQGYEQYF. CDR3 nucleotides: TGTGCCAGCAGTCAGGGGTACGAGCAGTACTTC.

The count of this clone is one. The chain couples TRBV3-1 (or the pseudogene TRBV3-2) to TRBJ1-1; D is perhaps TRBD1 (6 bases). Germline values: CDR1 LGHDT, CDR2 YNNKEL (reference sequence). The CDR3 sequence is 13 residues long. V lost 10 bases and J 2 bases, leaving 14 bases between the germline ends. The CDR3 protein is CATKKQGNTEAFF. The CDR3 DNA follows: TGTGCCACCAAAAAACAGGGAAACACTGAAGCTTTCTTT.

The CDR3 DNA is TGTGCCAGCAGCCCGGGACGGATTTCCTACGAGCAGTACTTC. This encodes CASSPGRISYEQYF. The chain carries TRBV11-2 and TRBJ2-7; D might be TRBD1 or TRBD2, each matching 5 bases. The CDR3 runs 14 residues. The germline CDR1 and CDR2 sequences are SGHAT and FQNNGV. Trimming removed 5 bases at V and 1 base at J, with 12 bases between.

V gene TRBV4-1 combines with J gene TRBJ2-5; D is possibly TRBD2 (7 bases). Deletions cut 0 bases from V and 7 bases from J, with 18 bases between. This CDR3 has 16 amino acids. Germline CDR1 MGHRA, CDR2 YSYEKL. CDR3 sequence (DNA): TGCGCCAGCAGCCAAGATGGTAGGGGGGGCCTGGGGACCCAGTACTTC. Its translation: CASSQDGRGGLGTQYF.

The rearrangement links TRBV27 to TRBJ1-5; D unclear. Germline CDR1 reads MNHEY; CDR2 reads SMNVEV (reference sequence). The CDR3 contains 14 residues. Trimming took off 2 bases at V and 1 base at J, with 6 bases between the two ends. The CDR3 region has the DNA TGTGCCAGCAGTTTACAAGTCAGCAATCAGCCCCAGCATTTT. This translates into CASSLQVSNQPQHF.

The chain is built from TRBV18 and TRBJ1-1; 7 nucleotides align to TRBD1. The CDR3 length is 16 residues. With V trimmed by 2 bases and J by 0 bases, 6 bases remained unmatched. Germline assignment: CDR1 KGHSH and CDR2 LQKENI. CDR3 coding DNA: TGTGCCAGCTCACCAACGGCAGGGGGGATGAACACTGAAGCTTTCTTT. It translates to CASSPTAGGMNTEAFF.

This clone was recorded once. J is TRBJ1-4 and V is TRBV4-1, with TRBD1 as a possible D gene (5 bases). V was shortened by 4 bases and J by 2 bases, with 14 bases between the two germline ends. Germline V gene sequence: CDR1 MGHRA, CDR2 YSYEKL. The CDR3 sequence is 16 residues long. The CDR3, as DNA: TGCGCCAGCAGCCTATCACGGGGGGGGACTAATGAAAAACTGTTTTTT. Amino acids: CASSLSRGGTNEKLFF.

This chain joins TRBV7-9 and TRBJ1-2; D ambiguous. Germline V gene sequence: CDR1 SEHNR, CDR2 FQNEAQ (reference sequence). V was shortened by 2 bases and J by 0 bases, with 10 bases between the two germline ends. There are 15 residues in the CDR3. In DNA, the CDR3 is TGTGCCAGCAGCTTATCCAATACAGCTAACTATGGCTACACCTTC. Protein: CASSLSNTANYGYTF.

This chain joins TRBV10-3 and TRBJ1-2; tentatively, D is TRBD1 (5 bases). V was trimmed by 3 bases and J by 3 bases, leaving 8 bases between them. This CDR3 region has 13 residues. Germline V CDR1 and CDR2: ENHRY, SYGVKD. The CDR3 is CAISERDHYGYTF. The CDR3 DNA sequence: TGTGCCATCAGTGAAAGGGACCACTATGGCTACACCTTC.

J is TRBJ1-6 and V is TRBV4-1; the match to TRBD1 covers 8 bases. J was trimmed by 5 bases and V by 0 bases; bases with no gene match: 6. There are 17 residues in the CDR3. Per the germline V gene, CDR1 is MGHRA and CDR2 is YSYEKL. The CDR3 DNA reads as TGCGCCAGCAGCCAAGATAGCCAGGGGGCGAATAATTCACCCCTCCACTTT. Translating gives CASSQDSQGANNSPLHF.

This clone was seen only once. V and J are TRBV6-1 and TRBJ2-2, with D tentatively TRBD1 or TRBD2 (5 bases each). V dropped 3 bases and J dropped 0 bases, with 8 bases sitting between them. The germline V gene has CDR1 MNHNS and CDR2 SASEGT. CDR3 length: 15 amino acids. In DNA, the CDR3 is TGTGCCAGCAGTGACGGGACGGCGAACACCGGGGAGCTGTTTTTT. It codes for CASSDGTANTGELFF.

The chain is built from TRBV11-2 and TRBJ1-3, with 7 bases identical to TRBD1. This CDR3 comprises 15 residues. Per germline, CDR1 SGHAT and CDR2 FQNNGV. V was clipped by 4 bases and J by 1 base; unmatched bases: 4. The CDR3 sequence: CASSYLQGSGNTIYF. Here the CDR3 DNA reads TGTGCCAGCAGCTACCTACAGGGGTCTGGAAACACCATATATTTT.

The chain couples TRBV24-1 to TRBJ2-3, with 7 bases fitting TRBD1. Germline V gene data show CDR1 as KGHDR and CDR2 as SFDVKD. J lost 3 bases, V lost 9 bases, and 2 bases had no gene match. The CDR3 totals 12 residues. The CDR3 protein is CATGDRTDTQYF. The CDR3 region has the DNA TGTGCCACCGGGGACAGAACAGATACGCAGTATTTT.